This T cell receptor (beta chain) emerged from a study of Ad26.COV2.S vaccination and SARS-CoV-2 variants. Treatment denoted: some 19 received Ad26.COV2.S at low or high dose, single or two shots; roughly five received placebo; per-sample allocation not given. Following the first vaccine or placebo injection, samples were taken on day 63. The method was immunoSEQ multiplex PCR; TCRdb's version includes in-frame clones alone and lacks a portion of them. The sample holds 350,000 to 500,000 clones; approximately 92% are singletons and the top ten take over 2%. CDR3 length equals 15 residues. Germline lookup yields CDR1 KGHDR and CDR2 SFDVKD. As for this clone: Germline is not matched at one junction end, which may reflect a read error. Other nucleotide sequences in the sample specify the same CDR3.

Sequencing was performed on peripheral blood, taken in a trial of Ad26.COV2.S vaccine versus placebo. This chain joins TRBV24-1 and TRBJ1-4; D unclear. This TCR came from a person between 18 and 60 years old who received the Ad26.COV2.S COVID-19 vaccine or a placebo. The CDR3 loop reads CATSDPRTDNEKLFF. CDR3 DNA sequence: TGTGCCACTAGTGATCCCCGGACCGATAATGAAAAACTGTTTTTT.